This record looks at one T cell receptor (beta chain) sequence and its context. The antigen remains unidentified. The data stem from a study of a mutant IDH1 vaccine in newly diagnosed glioma. About the research overall: Initiation of the vaccine course occurred 4-6 weeks after radiotherapy alone, or alongside temozolomide cycles. The earlier regimen, radiotherapy, temozolomide, or both, was most often both.

The CDR3 sequence is 16 residues long. V lost 5 bases and J 0 bases, leaving 14 bases between the germline ends. Germline lookup yields CDR1 MDHEN and CDR2 SYDVKM. As to time point: week 35, safety follow-up. What each vaccine dose contained was 300 ug of mutant IDH1 20-mer peptide, accompanied by topical imiquimod. The protocol was immunoSEQ multiplex PCR, while the TCRdb copy is restricted to in-frame clones and leaves out a portion. The sample records around 70,000 clones, approximately 86% being singletons. The chain has TRBV28 and TRBJ1-3; D not resolved. The TCR originated in a man between 25 and 39 years old with glioma. This specimen was PBMCs, taken from a glioma patient whose treatment included an IDH1 peptide vaccine. Here the CDR3 reads CASSTTLRNSGNTIYF. CDR3 bases: TGTGCCAGCAGTACAACCCTACGTAACTCTGGAAACACCATATATTTT.